The 22 T cell receptor beta chains below were found in one sample sequenced in a study of blood T cell repertoires in COVID-19. Clones were read by immunoSEQ multiplex PCR, and TCRdb kept only the in-frame ones, dropping some. The sample includes a few hundred thousand clones, approximately 89% of them seen just once. Sequenced sample: PBMCs or T cells enriched from blood (not recorded which). The receptors come from a man aged 30 to 45 who had recovered from COVID-19.

The J gene is TRBJ1-1, the V gene TRBV6-1; possibly TRBD1 for D (5 bases). This CDR3 has 16 residues. Trimming removed 3 bases at V and 4 bases at J, with 18 bases between. Germline loops: CDR1 MNHNS, CDR2 SASEGT. CDR3 region: CASSDKSRAYGTEAFF. CDR3 in DNA: TGTGCCAGCAGTGACAAGAGCAGGGCATACGGCACTGAAGCTTTCTTT.

The chain combines TRBV7-9 with TRBJ1-5; D unresolved. V shed 4 bases and J shed 2 bases, with 9 bases lying between them. The CDR3 runs to 14 residues. Germline CDR1 SEHNR, CDR2 FQNEAQ (reference sequence). CDR3 in DNA: TGTGCCAGCAGCTCGGGTGCTGGCAATCAGCCCCAGCATTTT. Its protein is CASSSGAGNQPQHF.

The chain is built from TRBV5-6 and TRBJ2-5; 8 bases align to TRBD1. Germline V gene lookup returns CDR1 SGHDT and CDR2 YYEEEE. V lost 4 bases to trimming and J lost 1 base; unmatched junction nucleotides: 9. This CDR3 is built from 16 residues. Here the CDR3 DNA reads TGTGCCAGCAGCCACGGACAGGGTTCCCTCCAAGAGACCCAGTACTTC. Protein: CASSHGQGSLQETQYF.

This clone was found once. The V gene is TRBV27, the J gene TRBJ2-5; 9 nucleotides match TRBD1. The CDR3 sequence is 15 residues long. With 6 bases clipped from V and 5 bases from J, the junction kept 10 bases outside the gene matches. In germline, CDR1 is MNHEY, CDR2 SMNVEV (reference sequence). The CDR3 nucleotides are TGTGCCAGCAGCAAGAGGACAGGGGCGTGGGAGACCCAGTACTTC. This codes for CASSKRTGAWETQYF.

This chain connects TRBV5-1 to TRBJ1-6; no clear D. V was clipped by 6 bases and J by 10 bases, with 14 bases between them. This CDR3 spans 13 amino acids. Germline assignment: CDR1 SGHRS and CDR2 YFSETQ. CDR3 sequence (DNA): TGCGCCAGCACCTCGGGATTAGGATCACCCCTCCACTTT. This encodes CASTSGLGSPLHF. Based on the CDR3 plus reference TRBV5-1 and TRBJ1-6, the full variable domain is KAGVTQTPRYLIKTRGQQVTLSCSPISGHRSVSWYQQTPGQGLQFLFEYFSETQRNKGNFPGRFSGRQFSNSRSEMNVSTLELGDSALYLCASTSGLGSPLHFGNGTRLTVT.

The genes are TRBV6-5 and TRBJ1-2; D gene uncertain. Germline V gene sequence: CDR1 MNHEY, CDR2 SVGAGI. This CDR3 region has 15 residues. Trimming shortened V by 6 bases and J by 0 bases, and 14 bases separated the two germline ends. CDR3 protein: CASRRGFLPNYGYTF. For the CDR3, the DNA is TGTGCCAGCAGGAGAGGCTTCTTGCCTAACTATGGCTACACCTTC.

This chain links TRBV4-3 with TRBJ1-2; 8 bases are a match to TRBD1. CDR3 length equals 15 residues. Looked up from germline, CDR1 is LGHNA and CDR2 is YSLEER. The ends lost 0 bases at V and 2 bases at J; junction bases unmatched: 2. The CDR3 spells CASSQEDRANYGYTF. CDR3 DNA sequence: TGCGCCAGCAGCCAAGAGGACAGGGCAAACTATGGCTACACCTTC.

In its sample, this clone was seen once. Here the CDR3 DNA reads TGTGCCAGCAGCTTAGCCACGGGGTTAGACTATGGCTACACCTTC. It yields the protein CASSLATGLDYGYTF. J is TRBJ1-2 and V is TRBV7-2; D ambiguous. The V gene lost 0 bases and the J gene lost 3 bases, with 11 bases spanning the gap. The CDR3 length is 15 residues. CDR1 is SGHTA, CDR2 FQGNSA, per germline.

The chain combines TRBV5-1 with TRBJ1-1, with D perhaps TRBD1 (5 bases). Germline V gene sequence: CDR1 SGHRS, CDR2 YFSETQ. This CDR3 region has 16 residues. Trimming shortened V by 2 bases and J by 0 bases, and 14 bases separated the two germline ends. The CDR3 sequence: CASSLGVGPMNTEAFF. Here the CDR3 DNA reads TGCGCCAGCAGCTTAGGGGTGGGCCCCATGAACACTGAAGCTTTCTTT.

The chain combines TRBV14 with TRBJ1-4, with TRBD1 matching over 7 bases. Germline V gives CDR1 SGHDN, CDR2 FVKESK. V shed 1 base, J shed 4 bases, and the junction held 3 bases outside the gene matches. This CDR3 spans 15 amino acids. CDR3 sequence reads: CASSQGGDSNEKLFF. CDR3 bases: TGTGCCAGCAGCCAAGGAGGGGACAGTAATGAAAAACTGTTTTTT.

This chain connects TRBV2 to TRBJ1-1; 8 bases agree with TRBD1. The germline V gene encodes CDR1 SNHLY and CDR2 FYNNEI. V gave up 9 bases and J gave up 4 bases; unmatched junction bases: 16. The CDR3 runs 16 residues. For the CDR3, the DNA is TGTGCCAGTAAGGGGGCAGGGGGCGGAATTTTCACTGAAGCTTTCTTT. Amino acid sequence: CASKGAGGGIFTEAFF.

To note about this clone: The junction shows a germline mismatch at one end, possibly a read error. This chain links TRBV3-1 (or the pseudogene TRBV3-2) with TRBJ2-7; D is unclear. CDR1 and CDR2 from the germline V gene are LGHDT and YNNKEL (reference sequence). The CDR3 loop spans 11 amino acids. The CDR3 bases are TGTGCCAGCAGCCAAGATTACGGGCAGTACTTC. This encodes CASSQDYGQYF.

The V and J genes are TRBV9 and TRBJ2-7, with D maybe TRBD1 (6 bases). Germline V gives CDR1 SGDLS, CDR2 YYNGEE. The V end was cut by 4 bases, the J end by 5 bases, with 16 bases between. The CDR3 covers 14 residues. The CDR3, as DNA: TGTGCCAGCAGCATGGTAGGGGGTTCCAACGAGCAGTACTTC. It translates to CASSMVGGSNEQYF.

In this sample, this clone turned up a few times. The chain couples TRBV4-2 to TRBJ2-1, with a weak D call TRBD1 (5 bases). This CDR3 comprises 12 residues. V was shortened by 0 bases and J by 12 bases, with 9 bases between the two germline ends. Looked up from germline, CDR1 is LGHNA and CDR2 is YNFKEQ. This CDR3 reads CASSQDLGRQFF. The CDR3 nucleotides are TGTGCCAGCAGCCAAGATTTGGGGCGGCAGTTCTTC.

The chain couples TRBV5-6 to TRBJ1-5, with unresolved D. CDR1 is SGHDT, CDR2 YYEEEE, per germline. The germline V and J ends were trimmed by 0 bases and 3 bases, with 7 bases remaining between them. The CDR3 sequence is 14 residues long. This CDR3 reads CASSLGQVNQPQHF. CDR3 in DNA: TGTGCCAGCAGCTTGGGGCAGGTCAATCAGCCCCAGCATTTT.

The rearrangement uses TRBV19 and TRBJ2-1, with D possibly being TRBD1 (6 bases). The CDR3 has 16 residues. Germline V CDR1 and CDR2: LNHDA, SQIVND (reference sequence). Trimming left V 6 bases short and J 0 bases short, with 15 bases between. The CDR3: CASSPKGQSSYNEQFF. The CDR3 nucleotides read TGTGCCAGTAGCCCCAAAGGACAGAGCTCCTACAATGAGCAGTTCTTC. The whole variable domain, filled in from reference TRBV19 and TRBJ2-1, reads DGGITQSPKYLFRKEGQNVTLSCEQNLNHDAMYWYRQDPGQGLRLIYYSQIVNDFQKGDIAEGYSVSREKKESFPLTVTSAQKNPTAFYLCASSPKGQSSYNEQFFGPGTRLTVL.

This clone was counted only a few times. The genes are TRBV11-2 and TRBJ1-3, with D hard to call. In germline, CDR1 is SGHAT, CDR2 FQNNGV. The CDR3 totals 13 residues. The V and J ends lost 0 bases and 7 bases respectively, with 7 bases between them. This chain's CDR3 is CASSLEPGNTIYF. CDR3 coding DNA: TGTGCCAGCAGCTTAGAGCCCGGGAACACCATATATTTT.

The J gene is TRBJ1-1, the V gene TRBV7-9; 9 positions match TRBD1. Trimming at V came to 3 bases and at J to 0 bases, leaving 8 bases not matched to a gene. The CDR3 runs to 17 residues. The germline V gene encodes CDR1 SEHNR and CDR2 FQNEAQ (reference sequence). CDR3 DNA sequence: TGTGCCAGCAGCTTTGGGACAGGGCCCAACATGAACACTGAAGCTTTCTTT. Its protein is CASSFGTGPNMNTEAFF.

The chain recombines TRBV2 with TRBJ1-1, with D maybe TRBD1 (5 bases). Germline V gives CDR1 SNHLY, CDR2 FYNNEI. The CDR3 contains 13 residues. Trimming took 10 bases from V and 3 from J, leaving 15 bases between them. CDR3 sequence reads: CATATELDTEAFF. The CDR3 nucleotides are TGTGCCACCGCGACAGAGTTAGACACTGAAGCTTTCTTT.

The V call is TRBV12-5, the J call TRBJ1-5, with 7 bases fitting TRBD1. The germline V gene encodes CDR1 LGHNT and CDR2 FRNRAP. The length of the CDR3 is 15 residues. V dropped 2 bases and J dropped 5; count of bases not matched to a gene: 6. For the CDR3, the DNA is TGTGCTAGTGGTTTGCTTCGACAGGGAGATCAGCCCCAGCATTTT. Amino acids: CASGLLRQGDQPQHF. Full variable domain (rest looked up from reference TRBV12-5 and TRBJ1-5): DARVTQTPRHKVTEMGQEVTMRCQPILGHNTVFWYRQTMMQGLELLAYFRNRAPLDDSGMPKDRFSAEMPDATLATLKIQPSEPRDSAVYFCASGLLRQGDQPQHFGDGTRLSIL.

The chain uses TRBV11-2 and TRBJ2-3; D is ambiguous. V was pared by 1 base and J by 1 base, with 6 bases between. CDR3 size: 14 residues. The germline V gene encodes CDR1 SGHAT and CDR2 FQNNGV. The CDR3: CASSLGARTDTQYF. Written as DNA, the CDR3 is TGTGCCAGCAGCTTAGGGGCGCGCACAGATACGCAGTATTTT. The whole variable domain, filled in from reference TRBV11-2 and TRBJ2-3, reads EAGVAQSPRYKIIEKRQSVAFWCNPISGHATLYWYQQILGQGPKLLIQFQNNGVVDDSQLPKDRFSAERLKGVDSTLKIQPAKLEDSAVYLCASSLGARTDTQYFGPGTRLTVL.

The chain has TRBV15 and TRBJ2-1; 7 bases are shared with TRBD2. Trimming at V came to 3 bases and at J to 9 bases, leaving 8 bases not matched to a gene. The CDR3 consists of 14 residues. Germline V lookup: CDR1 LNHNV, CDR2 YYDKDF (reference sequence). CDR3 amino acids: CATSRADTGGEQFF. CDR3 bases: TGTGCCACCAGCAGGGCGGACACGGGAGGTGAGCAGTTCTTC.